The sequence of this T cell receptor (beta chain) was determined in a study of T cell repertoires in cytomegalovirus infection. Findings and limits, study-wide: The study identified carriers of CMV plus the relevant HLA from cumulative public TCR beta family frequency.

TCRdb re-derived calls from the reads in MiXCR, one entry per CDR3 protein. Here the sample spans more than 500,000 distinct CDR3 sequences, approximately 16% being singletons. Turning to this clonotype: Its specificity is unknown. A read error is possible here, since a much larger clone lies one base away.

The CDR3 loop spans 17 amino acids. CDR1 is SGHNT, CDR2 YYREEE, per germline (reference sequence). The gene calls are TRBV5-4 and TRBJ2-7; 11 bases are a match to TRBD2. The sequence was obtained from a human donor in good health (CMV status not recorded). Some clones in this sample may be carry-over from other donors' samples. The specimen was CD8+ T cells from PBMCs. The CDR3 spells CATSLSGTSGFSYEQYF. CDR3 DNA: TGTGCCACCAGCTTATCCGGGACTAGCGGTTTCTCCTACGAGCAGTACTTC.